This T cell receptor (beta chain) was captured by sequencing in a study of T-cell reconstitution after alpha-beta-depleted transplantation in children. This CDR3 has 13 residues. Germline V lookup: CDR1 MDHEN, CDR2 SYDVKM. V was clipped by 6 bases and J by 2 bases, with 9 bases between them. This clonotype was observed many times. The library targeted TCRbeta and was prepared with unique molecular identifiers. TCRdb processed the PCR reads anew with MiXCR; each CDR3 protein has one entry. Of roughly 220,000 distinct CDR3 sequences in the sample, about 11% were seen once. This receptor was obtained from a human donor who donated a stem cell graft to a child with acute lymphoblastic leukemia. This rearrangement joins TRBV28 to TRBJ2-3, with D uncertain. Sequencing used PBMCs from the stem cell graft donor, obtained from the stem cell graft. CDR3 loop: CASRPDNTDTQYF. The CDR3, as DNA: TGTGCCAGCAGACCTGACAACACAGATACGCAGTATTTT. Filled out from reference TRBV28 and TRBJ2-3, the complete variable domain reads DVKVTQSSRYLVKRTGEKVFLECVQDMDHENMFWYRQDPGLGLRLIYFSYDVKMKEKGDIPEGYSVSREKKERFSLILESASTNQTSMYLCASRPDNTDTQYFGPGTRLTVL.